These T cell receptor beta chains were read from a single sample in a study of blood T cell repertoires in COVID-19. The method was immunoSEQ multiplex PCR; TCRdb's version includes in-frame clones alone and lacks a portion of them. The table lists 200,000 to 300,000 clones, approximately 84% of them singletons. The sequenced sample was peripheral blood. These receptors all stem from a man aged 45-65 years with acute or convalescent COVID-19. Each CDR3 is given with its conserved first and last residue. Each record gives: J gene, clone size, V gene, D gene, CDR3 protein, CDR3 DNA. D genes are given only for firm matches. Where a row states a size, it is once, few, many or the class of an expanded clone; other rows omit it.

TRBJ1-5,.,TRBV6-4,.,CASFLLSNQPQHF,TGTGCCAGTTTCCTATTGAGCAATCAGCCCCAGCATTTT
TRBJ2-5,.,TRBV5-4,TRBD1,CASSFTGARETQYF,TGTGCCAGCAGCTTCACAGGGGCTCGAGAGACCCAGTACTTC
TRBJ2-2,.,TRBV5-1,TRBD1,CASSFGQGATGELFF,TGCGCCAGCAGCTTCGGACAGGGGGCGACCGGGGAGCTGTTTTTT
TRBJ2-7,.,TRBV13,TRBD1,CASSWDRGRAKNEQYF,TGTGCCAGCAGCTGGGACAGGGGGAGGGCCAAAAACGAGCAGTACTTC
TRBJ2-1,.,TRBV7-8,TRBD2,CASSLAPSSGGARYEQFF,TGTGCCAGCAGCTTAGCGCCGTCTAGCGGGGGGGCCAGGTATGAGCAGTTCTTC
TRBJ2-5,.,TRBV19,TRBD1,CASSRKSQGAEETQYF,TGTGCCAGTAGTCGCAAAAGCCAGGGGGCTGAAGAGACCCAGTACTTC
TRBJ2-7,.,TRBV7-2,TRBD2,CASSLLAGVSYEQYF,TGTGCCAGCAGCTTGTTAGCGGGAGTGTCCTACGAGCAGTACTTC
TRBJ2-5,.,TRBV7-9,TRBD1,CASSFIRDSVETQYF,TGTGCCAGCAGCTTTATCCGGGACAGCGTAGAGACCCAGTACTTC
TRBJ2-3,.,TRBV29-1,.,CSGWDSLRTDTQYF,TGCAGCGGTTGGGACTCGCTCCGCACAGATACGCAGTATTTT
TRBJ1-6,.,TRBV4-2,.,CASSPTGGRDSPLHF,TGTGCCAGCAGCCCGACCGGAGGGAGGGATTCACCCCTCCACTTT
TRBJ2-1,.,TRBV27,TRBD2,CASSRPGLAGGFEQFF,TGTGCCAGCAGTAGACCGGGACTAGCGGGAGGTTTTGAGCAGTTCTTC
TRBJ1-1,.,TRBV18,TRBD1,CASSRQGQNTEAFF,TGTGCCAGCTCACGACAGGGGCAAAACACTGAAGCTTTCTTT
TRBJ1-4,.,TRBV5-1,TRBD1,CASSAGQGVHEKLFF,TGCGCCAGCAGCGCGGGACAGGGGGTTCATGAAAAACTGTTTTTT
TRBJ2-3,.,TRBV5-5,.,CASSQVGLGTDTQYF,TGTGCCAGCAGCCAGGTGGGCCTCGGCACAGATACGCAGTATTTT
TRBJ2-7,.,TRBV23-1,.,CASSGEHF,TGCGCCAGCAGCGGGGAACACTTC
TRBJ1-6,.,TRBV18,.,CASSRLGVSSYNSPLHF,TGTGCCAGCTCACGTCTAGGAGTGAGCTCCTATAATTCACCCCTCCACTTT
TRBJ1-4,.,TRBV28,.,CASLQAYQGTGKLFF,TGTGCCAGCCTACAGGCCTATCAAGGGACTGGAAAACTGTTTTTT
TRBJ2-7,.,TRBV24-1,.,CATSKGILSSYEQYF,TGTGCCACCAGTAAGGGGATACTAAGCTCCTACGAGCAGTACTTC
TRBJ1-5,.,TRBV3-1/TRBV3-2,.,CASSRGRGMGQPQHF,TGTGCCAGCAGCCGAGGGCGGGGAATGGGTCAGCCCCAGCATTTT
TRBJ1-5,.,TRBV19,.,CASSFQTGYNQPQHF,TGTGCCAGTAGTTTCCAAACAGGGTACAATCAGCCCCAGCATTTT
TRBJ2-7,.,TRBV5-8,.,CASSRRGEQYF,TGTGCCAGCAGCCGCAGGGGCGAGCAGTACTTC
TRBJ2-3,.,TRBV28,.,CASSFRGSTDTQYF,TGTGCCAGCAGTTTTCGCGGGAGCACAGATACGCAGTATTTT
TRBJ2-3,once,TRBV5-4,TRBD2,CASSLPGLATTDTQYF,TGTGCCAGCAGCTTGCCGGGACTAGCGACCACAGATACGCAGTATTTT
TRBJ2-3,.,TRBV5-5,.,CASSPDRESTDTQYF,TGTGCCAGCAGCCCGGACAGAGAATCCACAGATACGCAGTATTTT
TRBJ1-1,.,TRBV11-3,TRBD1,CASSSGQWLSEAFF,TGTGCCAGCAGCTCGGGACAGTGGTTATCTGAAGCTTTCTTT
TRBJ1-1,.,TRBV21-1,.,CASTRAGRRDRNTEAFF,TGTGCCAGCACCAGAGCAGGGAGGAGGGACAGGAACACTGAAGCTTTCTTT
TRBJ1-1,.,TRBV12-3/TRBV12-4,.,CASRPDTNTEAFF,TGTGCCAGCAGACCAGACACGAACACTGAAGCTTTCTTT
TRBJ2-5,.,TRBV9,TRBD2,CASSVAGGRYETQYF,TGTGCCAGCAGCGTAGCGGGGGGGCGCTATGAGACCCAGTACTTC
TRBJ2-1,.,TRBV7-9,TRBD2,CASNGGTSGYNEQFF,TGTGCCAGCAACGGTGGGACTAGCGGCTACAATGAGCAGTTCTTC
TRBJ1-6,.,TRBV7-9,TRBD1,CASSLQGAYNSPLHF,TGTGCCAGCAGCCTACAGGGGGCTTATAATTCACCCCTCCACTTT
TRBJ2-7,once,TRBV11-2,TRBD1,CASSWTGDEQYF,TGTGCCAGCAGCTGGACAGGGGACGAGCAGTACTTC
TRBJ2-7,.,TRBV6-5,TRBD2,CASVASGNVGEQYF,TGTGCCAGCGTCGCGAGCGGGAATGTTGGCGAGCAGTACTTC
TRBJ2-6,.,TRBV11-2,TRBD1,CASSPGTGYHGANVLTF,TGTGCCAGCAGCCCCGGGACAGGCTACCACGGGGCCAACGTCCTGACTTTC
TRBJ2-2,.,TRBV5-1,TRBD1,CASRDRGLTGELFF,TGCGCCAGCAGGGACAGGGGCCTCACCGGGGAGCTGTTTTTT
TRBJ2-3,.,TRBV3-1/TRBV3-2,TRBD2,CASSQVWRGAADTQYF,TGTGCCAGCAGCCAAGTCTGGCGGGGGGCGGCAGATACGCAGTATTTT
TRBJ2-7,.,TRBV11-3,TRBD2,CASSLRLAGARGTYEQYF,TGTGCCAGCAGCTTACGCCTAGCGGGAGCCCGGGGGACCTACGAGCAGTACTTC
TRBJ2-7,once,TRBV11-1,.,CASSSRGYEQYF,TGTGCCAGCAGTTCCAGGGGTTACGAGCAGTACTTC
TRBJ2-3,.,TRBV2,.,CASSNEISSTDTQYF,TGTGCCAGCAGCAACGAGATTTCTAGCACAGATACGCAGTATTTT
TRBJ2-1,.,TRBV19,TRBD2,CASSIGTSGSTEQFF,TGTGCCAGTAGTATAGGGACTAGCGGGAGTACTGAGCAGTTCTTC
TRBJ2-5,.,TRBV10-1,.,CASSDHSGGETQYF,TGCGCCAGCAGTGACCACTCAGGAGGAGAGACCCAGTACTTC
TRBJ2-7,.,TRBV5-6,.,CASSLERSAYEQYF,TGTGCCAGCAGCTTGGAAAGATCGGCCTACGAGCAGTACTTC
TRBJ1-2,.,TRBV30,TRBD1,CAWRSGQHYGYTF,TGTGCCTGGAGGTCGGGACAGCACTATGGCTACACCTTC
TRBJ2-5,.,TRBV15,.,CATSRIRLGGETQYF,TGTGCCACCAGCAGGATCCGACTAGGCGGAGAGACCCAGTACTTC
TRBJ1-5,.,TRBV6-5,.,CASRHRGNQPQHF,TGTGCCAGCAGGCACAGGGGCAATCAGCCCCAGCATTTT
TRBJ1-1,.,TRBV7-9,.,CASSLSRNTEAFF,TGTGCCAGCAGCTTATCCCGGAACACTGAAGCTTTCTTT
TRBJ1-4,.,TRBV3-1/TRBV3-2,TRBD1,CASSPGTGNEKLFF,TGTGCCAGCAGTCCCGGGACAGGTAATGAAAAACTGTTTTTT
TRBJ2-7,.,TRBV5-1,.,CASSPHPRDWVSEQYF,TGCGCCAGCAGCCCACACCCGAGGGACTGGGTCTCGGAGCAGTACTTC
TRBJ2-5,.,TRBV3-1/TRBV3-2,.,CASSTRTPAGTQYF,TGTGCCAGCAGCACCCGGACACCCGCAGGGACCCAGTACTTC
TRBJ2-1,few,TRBV7-2,TRBD1,CASSGGQGGYGEQFF,TGTGCCAGCAGCGGGGGACAGGGAGGGTATGGGGAGCAGTTCTTC
TRBJ1-5,.,TRBV3-1/TRBV3-2,.,CASSQGGGRGPNQPQHF,TGTGCCAGCAGCCAAGGGGGGGGAAGGGGACCCAATCAGCCCCAGCATTTT
TRBJ1-1,.,TRBV12-3/TRBV12-4,.,CASSLRENTEAFF,TGTGCCAGCAGTTTAAGAGAGAACACTGAAGCTTTCTTT
TRBJ2-1,few,TRBV2,.,CASSPDGGDSYNEQFF,TGTGCCAGCAGCCCCGACGGCGGGGACTCCTACAATGAGCAGTTCTTC
TRBJ2-1,.,TRBV20-1,.,CSARSGHEQFF,TGCAGTGCTAGAAGCGGCCATGAGCAGTTCTTC
TRBJ1-2,once,TRBV4-1,.,CASSQVRPDGYTF,TGCGCCAGCAGCCAAGTGAGGCCGGATGGCTACACCTTC
TRBJ1-1,.,TRBV19,.,CASSIFDLNTEAFF,TGTGCCAGTAGTATATTCGACTTGAACACTGAAGCTTTCTTT